This TCR beta chain was recorded in a study of T cells in Graves' hyperthyroidism and ophthalmopathy. This clonotype was observed at least ten times. Its antigen is as yet unknown. TCR beta CDR3 region amplification was performed from RNA transcripts. First-round RT-PCR targeting the TCR CDR3 was performed with the HTBI primer set. TCRdb re-analysed the multiplex PCR reads in MiXCR, keeping a single row per CDR3 protein. The sample holds some 510,000 distinct CDR3 sequences, 20% seen once. In patients aged 18 to 65, hyperthyroidism was newly diagnosed, with duration under 2 months. The study left out patients who had uncontrolled infection, other autoimmune disease, pregnancy or lactation. Study-wide findings and caveats: Ophthalmopathy was model-predicted a median roughly 6.5 months pre-onset.

The sequence derives from a man younger than 35 with Graves' hyperthyroidism. Sample: blood.

Here the CDR3 DNA reads TGTGCCAGCACCTTTATAGGCCGGGGAGTGGAGACCCAGTACTTC. Translating it yields CASTFIGRGVETQYF. The chain links TRBV12-3 or TRBV12-4 to TRBJ2-5; a possible D gene is TRBD2 (5 bases). V shed 7 bases and J shed 5 bases, with 20 bases lying between them. The CDR3 contains 15 residues.